The 12 T cell receptor beta chains reported below all come from one sample, sequenced in a study of blood T cell repertoires in COVID-19. Assay: immunoSEQ multiplex PCR; the TCRdb copy retains only in-frame clones and omits some. Among around 69,000 clones, 85% were seen once, and the ten largest hold roughly 20%. The sequenced sample consisted of peripheral blood. These TCRs come from a man between 45 and 60 years old with acute or convalescent COVID-19.

The chain has TRBV19 and TRBJ1-1; D perhaps matches TRBD1 (5 bases). Germline V gene lookup returns CDR1 LNHDA and CDR2 SQIVND (reference sequence). The CDR3 has 13 amino acids. V lost 3 bases and J lost 4, with 9 bases in between. The CDR3 DNA is TGTGCCAGTAGTATCGGGCAGGGCACTGAAGCTTTCTTT. Translation gives CASSIGQGTEAFF.

This chain connects TRBV27 to TRBJ2-3, with D tentatively TRBD2 (5 bases). Deletions cut 5 bases from V and 0 bases from J, with 18 bases between. Germline V gene sequence: CDR1 MNHEY, CDR2 SMNVEV (reference sequence). The CDR3 extends over 17 amino acids. The CDR3 DNA reads as TGTGCCAGCAGTCCCCACAGACTATCCCCTAGCACAGATACGCAGTATTTT. Protein: CASSPHRLSPSTDTQYF.

The genes are TRBV9 and TRBJ2-2, with 9 nucleotides matching TRBD1. After removal of 3 bases from V and 0 bases from J, the junction contained 6 bases not matched to a gene. This CDR3 spans 17 amino acids. In germline, CDR1 is SGDLS, CDR2 YYNGEE. The CDR3 region has the DNA TGTGCCAGCAGCGCTCCAGGACAGGGGCCGAACACCGGGGAGCTGTTTTTT. It specifies CASSAPGQGPNTGELFF.

The chain is built from TRBV2 and TRBJ2-5; possibly TRBD1 for D (6 bases). Trimming pared 7 bases from V and 4 bases from J, leaving 16 bases between. The CDR3 has 14 residues. CDR1 SNHLY and CDR2 FYNNEI come from the germline V gene. CDR3 loop: CASTLLRGLETQYF. Here the CDR3 DNA reads TGTGCCAGCACCCTACTGAGGGGGTTAGAGACCCAGTACTTC.

The gene calls are TRBV5-1 and TRBJ2-6, with D tentatively TRBD2 (5 bases). Trimming removed 0 bases at V and 7 bases at J, with 8 bases between. The V gene's germline CDR1 is SGHRS and CDR2 YFSETQ. This CDR3 has 14 residues. DNA of the CDR3: TGCGCCAGCAGCTTGGATCCGGGAGCCAACGTCCTGACTTTC. Encoded protein: CASSLDPGANVLTF.

V usage is TRBV24-1 and J usage is TRBJ2-5; TRBD1 agrees at 7 bases. Germline CDR1 reads KGHDR; CDR2 reads SFDVKD. This CDR3 spans 13 amino acids. The J segment lost 3 bases and the V segment lost 7 bases, leaving 4 bases of the junction unmatched. This CDR3 is CATRITGEETQYF. The CDR3 bases are TGTGCCACCAGGATAACAGGGGAAGAGACCCAGTACTTC.

This clone was recorded once. V and J are TRBV4-2 and TRBJ2-1; D call uncertain. V lost 0 bases to trimming and J lost 9 bases, with 9 bases between them. This CDR3 spans 13 amino acids. The germline gives CDR1 LGHNA, CDR2 YNFKEQ. In nucleotides, the CDR3 is TGTGCCAGCAGCCAAGATCTAGAAGGTGAGCAGTTCTTC. Its protein product is CASSQDLEGEQFF.

V is TRBV6-4 and J is TRBJ2-1; weak D call: TRBD1 (5 bases). The CDR3 is 13 residues long. Trimming left V 2 bases short and J 6 bases short, with 8 bases between. Germline assignment: CDR1 MRHNA and CDR2 SNTAGT. CDR3 protein: CASSDRQGNEQFF. CDR3 nucleotides: TGTGCCAGCAGTGACAGGCAGGGCAATGAGCAGTTCTTC.

The chain is built from TRBV6-1 and TRBJ1-1, with TRBD1 matching over 8 bases. Unmatched junction bases numbered 5, after V lost 2 bases and J lost 9 bases. In germline, CDR1 is MNHNS, CDR2 SASEGT. The CDR3 runs 13 residues. CDR3 sequence reads: CASSESQGAKAFF. DNA of the CDR3: TGTGCCAGCAGTGAAAGTCAGGGGGCGAAAGCTTTCTTT.

The chain links TRBV27 to TRBJ2-7; 7 positions agree with TRBD2. CDR1 and CDR2 (germline): MNHEY, SMNVEV (reference sequence). Trimming removed 0 bases from V and 7 bases from J; junction bases left unmatched: 6. The length of the CDR3 is 14 residues. In nucleotides, the CDR3 is TGTGCCAGCAGTTTATCGATAGGGAGGGGTGAGCAGTACGTC. It specifies CASSLSIGRGEQYV.

The rearrangement links TRBV11-2 to TRBJ2-7; 10 nucleotides line up with TRBD1. CDR1 is SGHAT, CDR2 FQNNGV, per germline. The CDR3 totals 15 residues. Trimming removed 6 bases from V and 3 bases from J; junction bases left unmatched: 8. The DNA of the CDR3 is TGTGCCAGCAGGGGGCAGTGGACAGGGGGCTACGAGCAGTACTTC. Amino acids: CASRGQWTGGYEQYF.

The chain uses TRBV6-5 and TRBJ2-1; weak D call: TRBD2 (5 bases). This CDR3 is 13 amino acids long. The ends were cut back, 5 bases at V and 8 bases at J, with 13 bases in the middle. Germline V gene lookup returns CDR1 MNHEY and CDR2 SVGAGI. The CDR3 spells CASSLNEGDEQFF. The DNA for the CDR3 is TGTGCCAGCAGTCTGAACGAGGGCGATGAGCAGTTCTTC.